The T cell receptor beta chain described here comes from a study of blood T cell repertoires in COVID-19. On the study more broadly: The cDNA or gDNA used as material had been derived from T cells, B-cell-depleted T cells, or PBMCs.

Authors' processing steps: Estimated nucleated cell counts came from reference gene primer amplification. The protocol was immunoSEQ multiplex PCR, while the TCRdb copy is restricted to in-frame clones and leaves out a portion. V, J and clone size were drawn from that table, and D and trimming were deduced from the DNA. The sample holds 150,000 or so clones, about 84% seen once. The V gene lost 6 bases and the J gene lost 4 bases, with 25 bases spanning the gap. This CDR3 contains 19 residues. CDR1 LNHNV and CDR2 YYDKDF come from the germline V gene (reference sequence). The receptor was isolated from a middle-aged man who had recovered from COVID-19. Sequenced material: PBMCs or T cells enriched from blood (not recorded which). V gene TRBV15 combines with J gene TRBJ1-6, with D possibly being TRBD1 (5 bases). CDR3 sequence (DNA): TGTGCCACCAGAAACAGGTTTGGTTCTCAAGGTGGTTATAATTCACCCCTCCACTTT. Amino acids: CATRNRFGSQGGYNSPLHF.